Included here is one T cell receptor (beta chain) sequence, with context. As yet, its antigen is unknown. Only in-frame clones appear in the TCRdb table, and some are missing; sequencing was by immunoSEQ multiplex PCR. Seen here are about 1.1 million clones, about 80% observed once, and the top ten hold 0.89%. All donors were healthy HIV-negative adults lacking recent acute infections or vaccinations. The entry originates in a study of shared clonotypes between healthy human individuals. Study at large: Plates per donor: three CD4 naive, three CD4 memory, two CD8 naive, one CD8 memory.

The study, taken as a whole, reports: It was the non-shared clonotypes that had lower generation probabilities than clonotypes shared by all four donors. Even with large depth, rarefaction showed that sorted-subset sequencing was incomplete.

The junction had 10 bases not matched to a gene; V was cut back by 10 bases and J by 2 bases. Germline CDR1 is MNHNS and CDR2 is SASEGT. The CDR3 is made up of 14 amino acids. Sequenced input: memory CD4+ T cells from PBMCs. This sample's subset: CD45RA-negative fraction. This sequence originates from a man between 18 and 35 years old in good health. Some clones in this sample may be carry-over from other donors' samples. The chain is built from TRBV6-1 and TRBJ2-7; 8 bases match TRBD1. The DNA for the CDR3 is TGTGCCACCCAACCGGACAGGGTGACCTACGAGCAGTACTTC. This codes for CATQPDRVTYEQYF.